What follows are 13 T cell receptor beta chains derived from one specimen sequenced in a study of blood T cell repertoires in COVID-19. TCRdb's table, derived via immunoSEQ multiplex PCR, lists solely in-frame clones and lacks some. Here the sample spans 350,000 or so clones, 85% to 90% being singletons. Sequencing was performed on peripheral blood. The source is a man between 18 and 35 years old with active or convalescent COVID-19.

This clone was found a few times. The chain carries TRBV4-2 and TRBJ1-5; D remains ambiguous. The CDR3 is made up of 13 amino acids. Trimming cost V 0 bases and J 6 bases, with 6 bases left between them. CDR1 is LGHNA, CDR2 YNFKEQ, per germline. CDR3 bases: TGTGCCAGCAGCCAAGATCGAGGTCAGCCCCAGCATTTT. Its translation is CASSQDRGQPQHF.

V gene TRBV27 combines with J gene TRBJ1-2; 7 bases line up with TRBD1. V dropped 7 bases and J dropped 4; count of bases not matched to a gene: 9. Germline V gene sequence: CDR1 MNHEY, CDR2 SMNVEV (reference sequence). This CDR3 region has 14 residues. The CDR3 sequence: CASTRSGGTYGYTF. The DNA of the CDR3 is TGTGCCAGCACTAGGTCAGGGGGGACCTATGGCTACACCTTC.

This clone appeared once. The gene calls are TRBV11-3 and TRBJ2-7; D is perhaps TRBD2 (6 bases). Germline loops: CDR1 SGHNT, CDR2 YENEEA. The V and J ends lost 5 bases and 3 bases respectively, with 11 bases between them. CDR3 size: 13 residues. The CDR3 protein is CASSPGDGYEQYF. CDR3 nucleotides: TGTGCCAGCAGCCCGGGGGACGGCTACGAGCAGTACTTC.

This clone was seen a single time. This chain uses TRBV6-6 with TRBJ2-7, with 8 bases lining up with TRBD1. The CDR3 is made up of 13 amino acids. The germline CDR1 and CDR2 sequences are MNHNY and SVGAGI (reference sequence). V shed 6 bases and J 0 bases; nucleotides not matched to a gene: 1. CDR3 DNA sequence: TGTGCCAGCAGGGACAGGGCCTCCTACGAGCAGTACTTC. It yields the protein CASRDRASYEQYF.

The rearrangement links TRBV5-4 to TRBJ2-7; a possible D gene is TRBD1 (6 bases). There are 15 residues in the CDR3. Germline-derived CDR1 and CDR2 are SGHNT and YYREEE (reference sequence). The V gene lost 3 bases and the J gene lost 0 bases, with 13 bases spanning the gap. The CDR3 DNA follows: TGTGCCAGCAGCTCAAGGGACACCTTCTCCTACGAGCAGTACTTC. The encoded protein is CASSSRDTFSYEQYF.

This sequence joins TRBV6-2 or TRBV6-3 and TRBJ1-6; a possible D gene is TRBD1 (6 bases). The CDR3 extends over 16 amino acids. Trimming left V 5 bases short and J 2 bases short, with 13 bases between. CDR1 is MNHEY and CDR2 is SVGEGT in the germline V gene. Here the CDR3 reads CASSRPDSPYNSPLHF. In nucleotides, the CDR3 is TGTGCCAGCAGTCGTCCGGACAGCCCCTATAATTCACCCCTCCACTTT.

The V gene is TRBV6-1, the J gene TRBJ2-7; tentative D call: TRBD2 (5 bases). The ends were cut back, 1 base at V and 11 bases at J, with 9 bases in the middle. This CDR3 has 11 residues. Germline CDR1 reads MNHNS; CDR2 reads SASEGT. CDR3 amino acids: CASSEDSGEYF. The CDR3, as DNA: TGTGCCAGCAGTGAAGATTCCGGGGAGTACTTC.

V and J are TRBV5-1 and TRBJ1-4; D perhaps matches TRBD1 (5 bases). Germline CDR1 is SGHRS and CDR2 is YFSETQ. This CDR3 is built from 15 residues. V lost 0 bases to trimming and J lost 4 bases, with 10 bases between them. Here the CDR3 DNA reads TGCGCCAGCAGCTTGGAGCGGGGCGGTAATGAAAAACTGTTTTTT. It is translated as CASSLERGGNEKLFF.

The chain recombines TRBV4-2 with TRBJ1-6, with 7 bases aligning to TRBD1. J was trimmed by 7 bases and V by 0 bases; bases with no gene match: 0. The CDR3 runs 14 residues. Looked up from germline, CDR1 is LGHNA and CDR2 is YNFKEQ. The DNA of the CDR3 is TGTGCCAGCAGCCAAGACAGGGGGAATTCACCCCTCCACTTT. Its protein is CASSQDRGNSPLHF.

This chain uses TRBV7-2 with TRBJ1-1; D possibly corresponds to TRBD1 (5 bases). CDR1 SGHTA and CDR2 FQGNSA come from the germline V gene. The ends were cut back, 6 bases at V and 1 base at J, with 12 bases in the middle. CDR3 size: 14 residues. CDR3 bases: TGTGCCAGCAGGACTTGGGGCCGGAACACTGAAGCTTTCTTT. Its translation is CASRTWGRNTEAFF.

The chain uses TRBV6-5 and TRBJ1-5; TRBD1 is a possible D gene (6 bases). This CDR3 contains 15 residues. V shed 4 bases and J shed 0 bases, with 10 bases lying between them. CDR1 is MNHEY and CDR2 is SVGAGI in the germline V gene. CDR3 sequence reads: CASSWTADSNQPQHF. The CDR3, as DNA: TGTGCCAGCAGTTGGACAGCCGATAGCAATCAGCCCCAGCATTTT.

The rearrangement uses TRBV28 and TRBJ1-1, with 8 bases fitting TRBD1. Germline V gene lookup returns CDR1 MDHEN and CDR2 SYDVKM. The V segment lost 8 bases and the J segment 6 bases; nucleotides outside the gene matches: 5. The CDR3 spans 12 residues. This CDR3 is CASRTGPSEAFF. As DNA, the CDR3 is TGTGCCAGCCGGACAGGGCCGTCTGAAGCTTTCTTT.

The chain combines TRBV6-5 with TRBJ2-2; D gene ambiguous. Germline CDR1 is MNHEY and CDR2 is SVGAGI. Trimming left V 0 bases short and J 0 bases short, with 8 bases between. The CDR3 consists of 16 residues. The CDR3 sequence: CASSYSTTSNTGELFF. CDR3 nucleotides: TGTGCCAGCAGTTACTCTACAACCTCGAACACCGGGGAGCTGTTTTTT.